This T cell receptor (beta chain) comes out of a study of blood T cell repertoires in COVID-19. V was shortened by 6 bases and J by 12 bases, with 17 bases between the two germline ends. The CDR3 is made up of 12 amino acids. The germline V gene encodes CDR1 MNHEY and CDR2 SVGAGI. Assay: immunoSEQ multiplex PCR; the TCRdb copy retains only in-frame clones and omits some. The sample holds about 200,000 clones, about four fifths seen once. The source material was PBMCs or T cells enriched from blood (not recorded which). This chain connects TRBV6-5 to TRBJ1-2; maybe TRBD1 (5 bases). The receptor was derived from a woman aged 45 to 65 with acute COVID-19. CDR3 nucleotides: TGTGCCAGCAGCCCCGGTGGGGGGGAGAACACCTTC. This gives the protein CASSPGGGENTF.